The entry that follows covers one T cell receptor beta chain sequence. Its specific antigen is unknown. No base-level quality is on record; no much larger clone is a single base apart. CDR3 length: 16 amino acids, cysteine to phenylalanine. Only the CDR3 portion is preserved as DNA: 48 bases, with reading frame beginning at the first base. From a lookup of the germline V gene (reference sequence), CDR1 and CDR2 are SGHKS and YYEKEE. The trim is 4 bases for V and 1 base for J, with a gap of 17 bases between the germline ends. Read against the paper, the sample's time point label means: about 28 days (+/-7) after the second vaccine dose. Because spike-specific TCR depth and breadth did not differ between the two schedules, AZD1222 recipients who got a second dose at roughly 4 weeks were pooled with those who got a second dose at roughly 12 weeks. Vaccinee samples were obtained from the UK trials COV001 and COV002, which included a single-blind randomized controlled phase 2/3 trial of AZD1222 (ChAdOx1 nCoV-19) in healthy adults. For TCRbeta chain sequencing, PBMC samples were collected from trial participants at day 0 and at day 28 after the second dose.

The sample belongs to a study of T cell responses to AZD1222 COVID-19 vaccine (dated by TCRdb to the early 2020s). A note on the overall study: A total of about 230 trial participants underwent TCR sequencing, of whom some 210 received two doses of AZD1222 and about 25 received two doses of the MenACWY control vaccine. Trial participants were enrolled into age subgroups of 18-55, 56-69 and 70-plus years, which contained 148, 28 and 57 TCR-sequenced participants, respectively. On the study overall, not on this receptor specifically: Vaccine-associated CD4 TCRs spanned the whole spike protein, with dominant responses in regions 160-218 and 743-854. Participants were mostly white British, with more females than males. The authors suggested clonal diversity may have been underestimated. Conclusions about previously exposed vaccinees were limited because only a handful of AZD1222 recipients were SARS-CoV-2 seropositive at baseline. The 56-69-year group was small, and its depth increase did not reach significance, likely because of low power. Because no day 14 peak-response samples were available, the repertoires could be characterized only after the peak T cell response. Epitopes outside the regions mutated in the B.1.351 and B.1.1.7 variants were reportedly recognized by nearly half of the unique spike-specific TCRs. Spike-specific TCR breadth and depth rose significantly after two AZD1222 doses compared with day 0 and with MenACWY recipients.

The CDR3 regions of human TCRbeta chains were analyzed by immunosequencing. Processing in the source paper ran as follows. Repertoire TCRs were checked for matches against a reference library of SARS-CoV-2-specific TCRs that had been generated using the MIRA antigen-specificity platform. Breadth was defined as the fraction of unique TCRs that were SARS-CoV-2-associated, and depth was defined as the fraction of total T cells that were SARS-CoV-2-associated. Using the MIRA data, every spike-specific TCR was mapped to the spike region that the TCR reacted to and assigned to either a CD4 or a CD8 class. Log10-transformed breadth and depth values were compared by one-way ANOVA with Sidak's multiple comparisons tests. In its TCRdb copy, this immuneACCESS table keeps in-frame sequences only and misses some clones. Where compared with another copy, unresolved V genes explain less than half of these, and the others have no known cause. V, J and clone size are taken as reported in that table, and D and trimming were inferred from the DNA itself. The sample profile shows approximately 140,000 clones; about 93% of them were found once. Jointly, the top ten make up 4% of the sample.

The rearranged chain carries TRBV5-5 and TRBJ2-5; the D region is possibly TRBD1 or TRBD2, each matching across 5 bases. This TCR was sampled from an adult who received the AZD1222 COVID-19 vaccine. Sequencing was performed on peripheral blood, taken 28 days after the second AZD1222 dose. The CDR3 here reads CASSRAGTPSQETQYF. The nucleotide sequence reads as follows: TGTGCCAGCAGCCGGGCCGGGACCCCTTCCCAAGAGACCCAGTACTTC. The full variable domain, with segments outside the CDR3 supplied by the reference TRBV5-5 and TRBJ2-5 proteins, appears as DAGVTQSPTHLIKTRGQQVTLRCSPISGHKSVSWYQQVLGQGPQFIFQYYEKEERGRGNFPDRFSARQFPNYSSELNVNALLLGDSALYLCASSRAGTPSQETQYFGPGTRLLVL.